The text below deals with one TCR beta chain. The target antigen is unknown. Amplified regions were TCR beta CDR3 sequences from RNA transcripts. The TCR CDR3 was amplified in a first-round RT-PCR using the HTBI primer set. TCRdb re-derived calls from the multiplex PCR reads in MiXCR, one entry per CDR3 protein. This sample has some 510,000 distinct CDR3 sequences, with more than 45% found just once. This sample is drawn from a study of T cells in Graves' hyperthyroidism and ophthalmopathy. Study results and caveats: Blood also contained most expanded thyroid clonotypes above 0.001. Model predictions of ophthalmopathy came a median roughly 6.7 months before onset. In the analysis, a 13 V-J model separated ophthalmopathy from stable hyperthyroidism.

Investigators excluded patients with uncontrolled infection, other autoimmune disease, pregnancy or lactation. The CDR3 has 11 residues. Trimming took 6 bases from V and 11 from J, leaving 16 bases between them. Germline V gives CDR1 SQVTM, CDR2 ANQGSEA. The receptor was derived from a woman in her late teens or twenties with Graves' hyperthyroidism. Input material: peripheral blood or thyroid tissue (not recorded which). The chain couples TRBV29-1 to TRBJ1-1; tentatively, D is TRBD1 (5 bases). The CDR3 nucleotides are TGCAGCGTCATAGCGGGACCGGGGGCTTTCTTT. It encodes CSVIAGPGAFF. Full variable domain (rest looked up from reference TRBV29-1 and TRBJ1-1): SAVISQKPSRDICQRGTSLTIQCQVDSQVTMMFWYRQQPGQSLTLIATANQGSEATYESGFVIDKFPISRPNLTFSTLTVSNMSPEDSSIYLCSVIAGPGAFFGQGTRLTVV.